Listed below are T cell receptor beta chains from one sample, sequenced in a study of T cells after yellow fever vaccination. TCRdb processed the 5' RACE reads anew with MiXCR; each CDR3 protein has one entry. The sample holds about 350,000 distinct CDR3 sequences, approximately 4% seen once. This sample comprised PBMCs, obtained 5 days after the yellow fever booster vaccination. These receptors all come from a man between 18 and 29 years old who received the YFV17D yellow fever vaccine. CDR3s leave out the opening cysteine and the closing phenylalanine or tryptophan. The D gene is left open where the match is weak. Clone size, where shown, is once, few, many, or a class for clones that have expanded.

CDR3 protein: ASTQTGTDTQY
clone size: -
D gene: -
V gene: TRBV6-2/TRBV6-3
J gene: TRBJ2-3

CDR3 protein: ASSLTGPFYEQY
clone size: many
D gene: -
V gene: TRBV5-1
J gene: TRBJ2-7

CDR3 protein: ASRGRYPYNEQF
clone size: -
D gene: -
V gene: TRBV6-2/TRBV6-3
J gene: TRBJ2-1

CDR3 protein: ASSEGVRRGPWWEQY
clone size: -
D gene: -
V gene: TRBV5-1
J gene: TRBJ2-7

CDR3 protein: ASSPDRGWDTEAF
clone size: few
D gene: TRBD1
V gene: TRBV9
J gene: TRBJ1-1

CDR3 protein: ASSLESGIGGYT
clone size: many
D gene: -
V gene: TRBV11-2
J gene: TRBJ1-2

CDR3 protein: ASSEKRGDTQY
clone size: few
D gene: -
V gene: TRBV3-1
J gene: TRBJ2-3

CDR3 protein: ASSVVSPPFSGANVLT
clone size: few
D gene: -
V gene: TRBV9
J gene: TRBJ2-6

CDR3 protein: ASSQGQGDWEKLF
clone size: -
D gene: TRBD1
V gene: TRBV6-1
J gene: TRBJ1-4

CDR3 protein: SVDGAEQF
clone size: few
D gene: -
V gene: TRBV29-1
J gene: TRBJ2-1

CDR3 protein: ASSRDRASEQY
clone size: -
D gene: TRBD1
V gene: TRBV18
J gene: TRBJ2-7

CDR3 protein: ASSERTATGELF
clone size: few
D gene: -
V gene: TRBV7-6
J gene: TRBJ2-2

CDR3 protein: ASSRLAGGLSYEQY
clone size: few
D gene: TRBD2
V gene: TRBV4-1
J gene: TRBJ2-7

CDR3 protein: ASSYSIAEAYEQY
clone size: many
D gene: -
V gene: TRBV6-5
J gene: TRBJ2-7

CDR3 protein: SAGGGDLGATQY
clone size: -
D gene: -
V gene: TRBV29-1
J gene: TRBJ2-3

CDR3 protein: SARGSARIAF
clone size: few
D gene: -
V gene: TRBV20-1
J gene: TRBJ1-1

CDR3 protein: ASSQKRNSPLH
clone size: many
D gene: -
V gene: TRBV5-1
J gene: TRBJ1-6

CDR3 protein: ASSGIGADTQY
clone size: many
D gene: -
V gene: TRBV5-1
J gene: TRBJ2-3

CDR3 protein: ASTPPTGLNTEAF
clone size: -
D gene: TRBD1
V gene: TRBV7-9
J gene: TRBJ1-1

CDR3 protein: ASSYSGQGASYGYT
clone size: -
D gene: TRBD1
V gene: TRBV6-5
J gene: TRBJ1-2

CDR3 protein: ASHSPNRRDEQF
clone size: many
D gene: -
V gene: TRBV25-1
J gene: TRBJ2-1

CDR3 protein: ASSESVGGYT
clone size: -
D gene: -
V gene: TRBV25-1
J gene: TRBJ1-2

CDR3 protein: SATRDSGANVLT
clone size: many
D gene: -
V gene: TRBV20-1
J gene: TRBJ2-6

CDR3 protein: ASSQEWANYGYT
clone size: -
D gene: -
V gene: TRBV18
J gene: TRBJ1-2

CDR3 protein: ASSGDRGPVGELF
clone size: many
D gene: TRBD1
V gene: TRBV7-2
J gene: TRBJ2-2

CDR3 protein: ASSVVAGETQY
clone size: -
D gene: TRBD2
V gene: TRBV9
J gene: TRBJ2-5

CDR3 protein: ASSLQGASGNTIY
clone size: -
D gene: TRBD1
V gene: TRBV5-1
J gene: TRBJ1-3

CDR3 protein: ASSFQASNTGELF
clone size: few
D gene: -
V gene: TRBV7-2
J gene: TRBJ2-2

CDR3 protein: SVGTGLGDTQY
clone size: few
D gene: TRBD1
V gene: TRBV29-1
J gene: TRBJ2-3

CDR3 protein: ASTPTGVGTKNIQY
clone size: -
D gene: TRBD1
V gene: TRBV19
J gene: TRBJ2-4

CDR3 protein: ASSYSTSGRYQETQY
clone size: few
D gene: TRBD2
V gene: TRBV6-5
J gene: TRBJ2-5

CDR3 protein: ASSYLTGSSDEQF
clone size: -
D gene: TRBD1
V gene: TRBV6-2/TRBV6-3
J gene: TRBJ2-1

CDR3 protein: ASSPHPPGTDTQY
clone size: few
D gene: -
V gene: TRBV9
J gene: TRBJ2-3

CDR3 protein: ASSFHQADTQY
clone size: many
D gene: -
V gene: TRBV6-2/TRBV6-3
J gene: TRBJ2-3

CDR3 protein: ASSINPGAYEQY
clone size: many
D gene: -
V gene: TRBV19
J gene: TRBJ2-7